This TCR beta chain appears in the sequencing data of a study of T cells in localized non-small cell lung cancer. With 3 bases removed from V and 2 bases from J, the gap between germline ends came to 13 bases. Germline lookup yields CDR1 GTSNPN and CDR2 SVGIG (reference sequence). The CDR3 consists of 14 residues. Findings of the study overall: It was uninvolved adjacent lung that showed the highest T cell clonality, exceeding tumor. Overall survival was longer when the density of T cells in the blood was higher. Of the top 100 tumor clones, median around 62 were in adjacent lung, approximately 29 among its top 100. The study sequenced only one region of the tumor. As a result, intratumor heterogeneity could not be excluded and remains possible.

A remark on this clone: Its cognate antigen is unknown.

Assay used: immunoSEQ multiplex PCR; TCRdb lists only in-frame clones, some missing. The sample records under 50,000 clones, about 86% being singletons. J is TRBJ1-1 and V is TRBV30; possibly TRBD1 for D (5 bases). This TCR derives from a man aged 35-75 years with stage III lung adenocarcinoma. This specimen consisted of peripheral blood mononuclear cells, obtained before any cancer treatment. This CDR3 reads CAWRGTGGNTEAFF. The DNA for the CDR3 is TGTGCCTGGAGGGGAACCGGGGGAAACACTGAAGCTTTCTTT.